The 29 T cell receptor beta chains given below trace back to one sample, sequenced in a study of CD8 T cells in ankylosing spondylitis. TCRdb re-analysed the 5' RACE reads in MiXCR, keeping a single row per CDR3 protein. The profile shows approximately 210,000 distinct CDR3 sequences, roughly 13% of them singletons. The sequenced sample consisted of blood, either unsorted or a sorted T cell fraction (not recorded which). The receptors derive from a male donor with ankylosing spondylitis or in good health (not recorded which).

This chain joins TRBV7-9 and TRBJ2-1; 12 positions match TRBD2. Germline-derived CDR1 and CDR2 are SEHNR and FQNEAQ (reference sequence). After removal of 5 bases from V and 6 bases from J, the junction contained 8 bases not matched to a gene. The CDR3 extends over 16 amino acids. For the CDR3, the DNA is TGTGCCAGCAGCCCTCGACTAGCGGGAGCCTTCAATGAGCAGTTCTTC. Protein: CASSPRLAGAFNEQFF.

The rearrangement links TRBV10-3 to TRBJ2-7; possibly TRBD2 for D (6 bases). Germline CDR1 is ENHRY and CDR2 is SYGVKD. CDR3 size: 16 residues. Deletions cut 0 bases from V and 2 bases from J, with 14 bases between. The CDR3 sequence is CAISESTGTAPYEQYF. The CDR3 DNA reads TGTGCCATCAGTGAGTCGACCGGGACTGCCCCCTACGAGCAGTACTTC.

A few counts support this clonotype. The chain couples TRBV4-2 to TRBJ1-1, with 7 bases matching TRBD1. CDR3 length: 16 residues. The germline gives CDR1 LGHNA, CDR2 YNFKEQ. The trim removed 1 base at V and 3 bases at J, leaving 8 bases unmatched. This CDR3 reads CASSQARDRADTEAFF. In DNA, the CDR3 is TGTGCCAGCAGCCAAGCGAGGGACAGAGCCGACACTGAAGCTTTCTTT.

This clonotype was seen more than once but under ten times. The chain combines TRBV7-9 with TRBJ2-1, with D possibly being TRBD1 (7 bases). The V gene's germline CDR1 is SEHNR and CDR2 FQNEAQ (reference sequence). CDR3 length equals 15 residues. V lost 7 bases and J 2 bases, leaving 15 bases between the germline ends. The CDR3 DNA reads TGTGCCAGCACTCCCGGCAGGGGGGCCTACAATGAGCAGTTCTTC. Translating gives CASTPGRGAYNEQFF.

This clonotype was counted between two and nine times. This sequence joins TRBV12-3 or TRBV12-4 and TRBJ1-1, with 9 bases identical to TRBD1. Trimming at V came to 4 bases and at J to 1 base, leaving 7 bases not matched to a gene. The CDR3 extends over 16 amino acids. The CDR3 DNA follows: TGTGCCAGCAGTTCCCCGTGGACAGGGGAGAACACTGAAGCTTTCTTT. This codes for CASSSPWTGENTEAFF.

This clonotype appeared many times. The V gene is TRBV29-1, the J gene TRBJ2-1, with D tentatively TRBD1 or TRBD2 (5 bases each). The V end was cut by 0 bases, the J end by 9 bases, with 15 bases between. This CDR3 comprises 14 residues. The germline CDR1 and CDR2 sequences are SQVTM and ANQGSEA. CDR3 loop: CSVEDLGTLAEQFF. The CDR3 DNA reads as TGCAGCGTTGAAGATCTAGGGACCCTTGCTGAGCAGTTCTTC.

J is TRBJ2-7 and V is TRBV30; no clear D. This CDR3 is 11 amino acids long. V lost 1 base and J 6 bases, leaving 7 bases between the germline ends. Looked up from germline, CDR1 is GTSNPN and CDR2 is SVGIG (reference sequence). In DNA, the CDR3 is TGTGCCTGGAGTGAGGATTTCGAGCAGTACTTC. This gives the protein CAWSEDFEQYF.

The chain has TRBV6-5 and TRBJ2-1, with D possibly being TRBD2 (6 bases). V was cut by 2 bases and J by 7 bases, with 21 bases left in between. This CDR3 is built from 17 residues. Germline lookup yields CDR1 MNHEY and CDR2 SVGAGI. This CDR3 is CASSYRGADTFMNEQFF. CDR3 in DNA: TGTGCCAGCAGTTACCGCGGGGCCGATACATTTATGAATGAGCAGTTCTTC.

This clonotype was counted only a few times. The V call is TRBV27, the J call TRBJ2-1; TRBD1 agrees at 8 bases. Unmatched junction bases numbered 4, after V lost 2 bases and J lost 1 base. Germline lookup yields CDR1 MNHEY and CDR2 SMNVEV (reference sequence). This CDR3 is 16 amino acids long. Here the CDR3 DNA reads TGTGCCAGCAGTTTACAGGGGGCTCCTTCCTACAATGAGCAGTTCTTC. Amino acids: CASSLQGAPSYNEQFF.

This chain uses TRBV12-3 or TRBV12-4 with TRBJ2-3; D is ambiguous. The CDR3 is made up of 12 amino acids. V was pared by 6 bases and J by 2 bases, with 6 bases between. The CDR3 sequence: CASRLNTDTQYF. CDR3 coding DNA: TGTGCCAGCAGGCTAAACACAGATACGCAGTATTTT.

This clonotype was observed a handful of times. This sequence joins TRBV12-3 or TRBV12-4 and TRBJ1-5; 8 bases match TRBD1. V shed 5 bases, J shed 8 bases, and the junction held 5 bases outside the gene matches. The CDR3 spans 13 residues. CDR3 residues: CASSRTGIEPQHF. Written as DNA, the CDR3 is TGTGCCAGCAGTCGGACAGGGATAGAGCCCCAGCATTTT.

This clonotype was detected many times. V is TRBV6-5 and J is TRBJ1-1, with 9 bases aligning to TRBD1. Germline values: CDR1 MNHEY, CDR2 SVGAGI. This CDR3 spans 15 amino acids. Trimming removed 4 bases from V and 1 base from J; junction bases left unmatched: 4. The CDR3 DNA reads TGTGCCAGCAGTTGCGTGACAGGGGGGAACACTGAAGCTTTCTTT. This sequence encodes CASSCVTGGNTEAFF.

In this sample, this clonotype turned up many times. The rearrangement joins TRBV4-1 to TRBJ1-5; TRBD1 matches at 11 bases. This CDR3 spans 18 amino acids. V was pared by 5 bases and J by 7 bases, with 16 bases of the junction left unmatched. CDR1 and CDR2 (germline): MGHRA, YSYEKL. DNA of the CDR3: TGCGCCAGCAGCTCTAGAACGACCGGGACAGGGGGTCTGCAGCCCCAGCATTTT. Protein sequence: CASSSRTTGTGGLQPQHF.

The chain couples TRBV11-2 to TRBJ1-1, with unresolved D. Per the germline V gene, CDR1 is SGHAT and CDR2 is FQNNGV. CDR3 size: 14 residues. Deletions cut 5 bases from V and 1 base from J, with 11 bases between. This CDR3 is CASSRPGGNTEAFF. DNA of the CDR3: TGTGCCAGCAGCCGGCCCGGAGGGAACACTGAAGCTTTCTTT.

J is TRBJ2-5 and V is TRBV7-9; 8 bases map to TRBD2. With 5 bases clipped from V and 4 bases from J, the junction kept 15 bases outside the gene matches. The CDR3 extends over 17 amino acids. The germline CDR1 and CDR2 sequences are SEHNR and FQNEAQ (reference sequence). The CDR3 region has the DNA TGTGCCAGCAGCCCCTTTGGGGGCGGGGGGATCGGAGAGACCCAGTACTTC. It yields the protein CASSPFGGGGIGETQYF.

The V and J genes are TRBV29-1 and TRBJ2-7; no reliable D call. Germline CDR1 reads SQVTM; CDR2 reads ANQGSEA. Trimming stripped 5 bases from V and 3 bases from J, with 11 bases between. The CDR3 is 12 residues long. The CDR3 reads CSVSGSIYEQYF. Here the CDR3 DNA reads TGCAGCGTTTCCGGGTCGATCTACGAGCAGTACTTC.

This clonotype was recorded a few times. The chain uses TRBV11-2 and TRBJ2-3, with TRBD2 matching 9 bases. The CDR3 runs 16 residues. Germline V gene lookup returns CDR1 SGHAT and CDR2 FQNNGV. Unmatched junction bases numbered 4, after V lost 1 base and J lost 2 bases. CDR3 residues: CASSLAASGNTDTQYF. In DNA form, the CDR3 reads TGTGCCAGCAGCTTAGCGGCTAGCGGGAACACAGATACGCAGTATTTT.

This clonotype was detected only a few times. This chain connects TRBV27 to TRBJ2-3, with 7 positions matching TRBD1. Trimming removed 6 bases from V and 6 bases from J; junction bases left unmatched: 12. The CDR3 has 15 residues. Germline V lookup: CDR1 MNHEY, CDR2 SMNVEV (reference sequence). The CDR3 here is CASSSGTVKRDTQYF. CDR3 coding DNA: TGTGCCAGCAGCTCCGGGACAGTGAAACGCGATACGCAGTATTTT.

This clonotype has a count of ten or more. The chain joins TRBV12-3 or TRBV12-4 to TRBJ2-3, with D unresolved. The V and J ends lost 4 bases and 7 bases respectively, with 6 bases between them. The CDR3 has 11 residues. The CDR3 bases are TGTGCCAGCAGTTCGACCAATACGCAGTATTTT. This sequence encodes CASSSTNTQYF.

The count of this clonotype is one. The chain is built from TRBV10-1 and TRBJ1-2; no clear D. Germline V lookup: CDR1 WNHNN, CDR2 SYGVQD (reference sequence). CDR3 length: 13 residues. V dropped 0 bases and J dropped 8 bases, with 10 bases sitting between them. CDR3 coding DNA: TGCGCCAGCAGTGAGTCGACCGGTGGGGGCTACACCTTC. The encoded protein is CASSESTGGGYTF.

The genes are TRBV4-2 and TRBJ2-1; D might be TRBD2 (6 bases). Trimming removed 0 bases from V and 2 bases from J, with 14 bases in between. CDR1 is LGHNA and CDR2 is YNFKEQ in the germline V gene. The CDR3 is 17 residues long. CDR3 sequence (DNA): TGTGCCAGCAGCCAAGACCAGTCGGGGGTCGCCTACAATGAGCAGTTCTTC. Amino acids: CASSQDQSGVAYNEQFF.

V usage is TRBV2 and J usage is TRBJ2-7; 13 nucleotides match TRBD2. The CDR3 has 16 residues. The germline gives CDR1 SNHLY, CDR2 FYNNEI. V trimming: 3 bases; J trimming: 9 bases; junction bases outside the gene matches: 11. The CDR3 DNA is TGTGCCAGCAGTGACTATAGACTAGCGGGAGGAGTACTGCAGTACTTC. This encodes CASSDYRLAGGVLQYF.

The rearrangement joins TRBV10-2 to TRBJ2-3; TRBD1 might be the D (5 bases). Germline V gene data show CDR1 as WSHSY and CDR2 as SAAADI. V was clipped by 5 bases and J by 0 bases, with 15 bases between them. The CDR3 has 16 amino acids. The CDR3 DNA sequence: TGCGCCAGCAGTCCCACGTGGGGCCCTAGCACAGATACGCAGTATTTT. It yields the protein CASSPTWGPSTDTQYF.

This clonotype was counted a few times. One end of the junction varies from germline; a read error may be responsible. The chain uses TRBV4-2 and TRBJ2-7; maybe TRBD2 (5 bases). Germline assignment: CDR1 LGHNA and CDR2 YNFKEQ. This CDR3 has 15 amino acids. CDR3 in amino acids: CAGSQESGGLYEQYF. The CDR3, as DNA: TGTGCCGGCAGCCAAGAATCGGGTGGACTGTACGAGCAGTACTTC.

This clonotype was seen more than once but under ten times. Written as DNA, the CDR3 is TGTGCCAGCAGCTTTGGGGTAGCGGGAGTAGGGCAGTTCTTC. Amino acids: CASSFGVAGVGQFF. The rearrangement joins TRBV7-2 to TRBJ2-1; 9 bases map to TRBD2. The germline V gene encodes CDR1 SGHTA and CDR2 FQGNSA. The CDR3 is made up of 14 amino acids. Germline trimming cut 3 bases from V and 12 bases from J; bases unmatched to any gene: 9.

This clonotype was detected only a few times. DNA for the CDR3: TGTGCCAGCAGCTTACCTCCGGGACTCCCGAGGGAGACCCAGTACTTC. Translation gives CASSLPPGLPRETQYF. The V call is TRBV7-7, the J call TRBJ2-5, with TRBD2 as a possible D gene (6 bases). V dropped 2 bases and J dropped 5 bases, with 18 bases sitting between them. CDR3 size: 16 residues. CDR1 is SSHAT, CDR2 FNYEAQ, per germline (reference sequence).

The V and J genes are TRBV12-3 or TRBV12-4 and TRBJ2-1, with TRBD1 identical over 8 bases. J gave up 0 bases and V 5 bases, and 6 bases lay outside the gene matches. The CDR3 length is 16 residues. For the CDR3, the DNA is TGTGCCAGCAGTCCAGGGGGCCCGAGCTCCTACAATGAGCAGTTCTTC. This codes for CASSPGGPSSYNEQFF.

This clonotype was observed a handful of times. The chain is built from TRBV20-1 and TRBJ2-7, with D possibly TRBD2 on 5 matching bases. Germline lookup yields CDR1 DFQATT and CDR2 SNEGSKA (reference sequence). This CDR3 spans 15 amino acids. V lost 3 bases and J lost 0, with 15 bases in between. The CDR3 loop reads CSASRGRSLSYEQYF. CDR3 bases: TGCAGTGCTAGTCGGGGTCGGTCACTCTCCTACGAGCAGTACTTC.

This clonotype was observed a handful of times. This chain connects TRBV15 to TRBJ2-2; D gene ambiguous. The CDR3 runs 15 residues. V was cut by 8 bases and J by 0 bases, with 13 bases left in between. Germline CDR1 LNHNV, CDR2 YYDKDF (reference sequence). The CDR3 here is CATHLSTANTGELFF. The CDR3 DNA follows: TGTGCCACCCATCTTTCTACCGCGAACACCGGGGAGCTGTTTTTT.